What follows is one TCR beta chain and its context. Antigen unknown. This sample was included in a study of graft-versus-host responses after intestinal transplantation. Study-wide background: Following induction with anti-thymocyte globulin, all recipients were given tacrolimus and steroids for around three years.

Findings and limits, study-wide: Recipient marrow contained GvH clones, some of which appeared first in ileum or blood.

Here immunoSEQ multiplex PCR was the method, and the copy in TCRdb shows in-frame clones only, minus some. The sample shows about 50,000 clones, about nine tenths of them seen only once. The origin of this receptor is a human donor who was the organ donor for an intestinal transplant. Here the sequenced sample was unstimulated CD4+ T cells sorted from spleen or lymph node cells, taken before transplant.

The CDR3, as DNA: TGTGCCAGTAGTCACCCGGGACAGGGGGAATATGGCTACACCTTC. Its protein is CASSHPGQGEYGYTF. The chain has TRBV19 and TRBJ1-2, with TRBD1 matching 11 bases. The V gene's germline CDR1 is LNHDA and CDR2 SQIVND (reference sequence). This CDR3 is 15 amino acids long. J gave up 5 bases and V 5 bases, and 7 bases lay outside the gene matches.